This TCR beta chain emerged from a study of blood T cells in healthy people across ages. The authors ran a second PCR of about 6 to 11 cycles using a sample-barcoded 5' primer and a J-beta primer mix. TCRdb reanalysed the 5' RACE reads using MiXCR and keeps one entry per CDR3 protein. This repertoire shows fewer than 1 million distinct CDR3 sequences, under 45% found once; its top ten account for nearly 20%. Study-wide findings and caveats: Among T cells, TCR beta diversity per million cells dropped roughly linearly as age rose.

As to this clonotype: Its antigen remains unidentified. This may arise from a read error, as a much more abundant clone is one base away.

The germline V gene has CDR1 SGHDT and CDR2 YYEEEE. This CDR3 spans 14 amino acids. The sample consisted of blood. This chain uses TRBV5-6 with TRBJ2-7, with no clear D. The J call may be wrong; the DNA end is better matched by TRBJ2-5. This sequence was found in a man aged 55 to 70 in good health. CDR3 sequence (DNA): TGTGTCGGTTACAACTATGGCAGAAAAGAGACCCAGTACTTC. Its translation: CVGYNYGRKETQYF.